Below are 16 T cell receptor beta chains sequenced from a single sample in a study of beta chain features in type 1 diabetes. The study's findings and limits: In every one of the four CD4+ subsets, TCRB CDR3s were moderately but significantly shorter in Type 1 diabetes patients.

Expressed TCRB transcripts were sequenced because the entire RNA isolate underwent reverse transcription. The protocol was immunoSEQ multiplex PCR, while the TCRdb copy is restricted to in-frame clones and leaves out a portion. Found here are 500,000 to 850,000 clones, roughly 13% of them singletons; the top ten hold just under 0.04%. Their target antigens are unknown. The sample was naive CD4+ T cells from blood. These receptors were taken from a man younger than 30 with type 1 diabetes.

This clone turned up a few times. V is TRBV6-5 and J is TRBJ2-7; 7 bases are a match to TRBD1. The CDR3 runs to 14 residues. Unmatched junction bases numbered 5, after V lost 5 bases and J lost 1 base. The germline V gene has CDR1 MNHEY and CDR2 SVGAGI. For the CDR3, the DNA is TGTGCCAGCAGTCGCTACAGGGGTTCCTACGAGCAGTACTTC. Protein product: CASSRYRGSYEQYF.

There are a few counts of this clone. The J gene is TRBJ2-1, the V gene TRBV18, with D possibly being TRBD1 (6 bases). Trimming took 4 bases from V and 8 from J, leaving 9 bases between them. The CDR3 runs 12 residues. CDR1 and CDR2 (germline): KGHSH, LQKENI. The DNA of the CDR3 is TGTGCCAGCTCACTGAACAGGGATGAGCAGTTCTTC. It specifies CASSLNRDEQFF.

The chain is built from TRBV2 and TRBJ2-3; weak D call: TRBD1 (6 bases). CDR1 and CDR2 (germline): SNHLY, FYNNEI. V was trimmed by 6 bases and J by 0 bases, leaving 10 bases between them. CDR3 size: 14 residues. CDR3 sequence reads: CASSRGISTDTQYF. In DNA, the CDR3 is TGTGCCAGCAGCAGGGGTATTAGCACAGATACGCAGTATTTT.

This clone has just a few counts. The V call is TRBV9, the J call TRBJ2-1; 9 bases line up with TRBD2. The CDR3 has 16 residues. CDR1 is SGDLS and CDR2 is YYNGEE in the germline V gene. With V trimmed by 1 base and J by 0 bases, 2 bases remained unmatched. CDR3: CASSVKLAGSYNEQFF. The CDR3 DNA follows: TGTGCCAGCAGCGTAAAACTAGCGGGCTCCTACAATGAGCAGTTCTTC.

This clone turned up a few times. V is TRBV5-1 and J is TRBJ2-3; D is unresolved. The length of the CDR3 is 16 residues. Germline CDR1 reads SGHRS; CDR2 reads YFSETQ. V lost 0 bases, J lost 2 bases, and 13 bases lay in between. The DNA of the CDR3 is TGCGCCAGCAGCTTGGAAGGGCTATTGTACACAGATACGCAGTATTTT. Translating it yields CASSLEGLLYTDTQYF.

This clone appeared a single time. The J gene is TRBJ2-5, the V gene TRBV5-4, with 7 bases matching TRBD2. V gave up 3 bases and J gave up 5 bases; unmatched junction bases: 22. The CDR3 totals 19 residues. Germline V gene data show CDR1 as SGHNT and CDR2 as YYREEE (reference sequence). The CDR3 region has the DNA TGTGCCAGCAGCTCCGGGGGGATAGCGTCTCCACCCGTCGAGGAGACCCAGTACTTC. Translated, it gives CASSSGGIASPPVEETQYF.

The V and J genes are TRBV7-9 and TRBJ2-5; D not resolved. Germline V gene lookup returns CDR1 SEHNR and CDR2 FQNEAQ (reference sequence). The CDR3 consists of 14 residues. V was pared by 4 bases and J by 2 bases, with 11 bases between. CDR3 in amino acids: CASSSNTGQETQYF. CDR3 nucleotide sequence: TGTGCCAGCAGCTCCAACACTGGGCAAGAGACCCAGTACTTC. Complete variable domain (other parts from reference TRBV7-9 and TRBJ2-5): DTGVSQNPRHKITKRGQNVTFRCDPISEHNRLYWYRQTLGQGPEFLTYFQNEAQLEKSRLLSDRFSAERPKGSFSTLEIQRTEQGDSAMYLCASSSNTGQETQYFGPGTRLLVL.

The chain uses TRBV6-5 and TRBJ1-2; TRBD1 matches 9 bases. CDR3 length: 16 amino acids. CDR1 and CDR2 from the germline V gene are MNHEY and SVGAGI. After removal of 4 bases from V and 7 bases from J, the junction contained 13 bases not matched to a gene. CDR3 protein: CASSLSRDRVTLGYTF. CDR3 nucleotides: TGTGCCAGCAGTTTATCCCGGGACAGGGTAACTCTTGGCTACACCTTC.

This chain links TRBV7-9 with TRBJ2-3; 13 bases align to TRBD2. Trimming at V came to 5 bases and at J to 6 bases, leaving 2 bases not matched to a gene. CDR1 is SEHNR and CDR2 is FQNEAQ in the germline V gene (reference sequence). CDR3 length: 14 residues. The CDR3 sequence: CASSPTSGGDTQYF. The DNA of the CDR3 is TGTGCCAGCAGCCCGACTAGCGGGGGGGATACGCAGTATTTT.

This clone turned up a few times. This chain connects TRBV7-2 to TRBJ2-5; 9 nucleotides agree with TRBD2. The CDR3 has 15 amino acids. The V segment lost 1 base and the J segment 2 bases; nucleotides outside the gene matches: 2. CDR1 is SGHTA, CDR2 FQGNSA, per germline. DNA of the CDR3: TGTGCCAGCAGCTTAGTAGCGGGGGTGCAAGAGACCCAGTACTTC. This sequence encodes CASSLVAGVQETQYF.

The gene calls are TRBV25-1 and TRBJ2-1; TRBD2 matches 9 bases. From germline, CDR1 is MGHDK and CDR2 SYGVNS. J gave up 5 bases and V 4 bases, and 3 bases lay outside the gene matches. The CDR3 has 14 amino acids. The DNA for the CDR3 is TGTGCCAGCAGTGTGGCTAGCGGGAACAATGAGCAGTTCTTC. Translating it yields CASSVASGNNEQFF.

V usage is TRBV27 and J usage is TRBJ2-7; 7 bases fit TRBD1. With V trimmed by 6 bases and J by 2 bases, 10 bases remained unmatched. The CDR3 loop spans 15 amino acids. Germline loops: CDR1 MNHEY, CDR2 SMNVEV (reference sequence). The CDR3 region has the DNA TGTGCCAGCAGCCCTTCTAGGGGGCGGACCTACGAGCAGTACTTC. This translates into CASSPSRGRTYEQYF.

The chain recombines TRBV19 with TRBJ2-5; a weak D match, TRBD2 (6 bases). The V end lost 6 bases, the J end lost 2 bases, and 19 bases lay between the germline ends. This CDR3 spans 16 amino acids. Germline V gene sequence: CDR1 LNHDA, CDR2 SQIVND (reference sequence). This CDR3 reads CASSHQRWGEQETQYF. The CDR3 DNA is TGTGCCAGTAGCCACCAACGGTGGGGGGAGCAAGAGACCCAGTACTTC.

Here the CDR3 DNA reads TGTGCCAGCAGCAGACCCCCTTGGACTGAAGCTTTCTTT. Translation: CASSRPPWTEAFF. The V and J genes are TRBV7-2 and TRBJ1-1; no clear D gene. V was clipped by 5 bases and J by 5 bases, with 12 bases between them. Germline V gene sequence: CDR1 SGHTA, CDR2 FQGNSA. This CDR3 is 13 amino acids long.

This rearrangement joins TRBV7-3 to TRBJ1-1, with D uncertain. The CDR3 has 14 amino acids. Germline V CDR1 and CDR2: SGHTA, FQGTGA. Trimming left V 3 bases short and J 0 bases short, with 8 bases between. The chain's CDR3 is CASSFSTVNTEAFF. The CDR3 DNA follows: TGTGCCAGCAGCTTTTCGACGGTGAACACTGAAGCTTTCTTT.

The gene calls are TRBV29-1 and TRBJ1-3; D possibly corresponds to TRBD1 (5 bases). Germline assignment: CDR1 SQVTM and CDR2 ANQGSEA. The CDR3 has 14 amino acids. The V end lost 5 bases, the J end lost 2 bases, and 13 bases lay between the germline ends. CDR3 amino acids: CSVSTGIPGNTIYF. CDR3 bases: TGCAGCGTTAGTACAGGTATCCCTGGAAACACCATATATTTT. The full variable domain, completed using reference TRBV29-1 and TRBJ1-3, is SAVISQKPSRDICQRGTSLTIQCQVDSQVTMMFWYRQQPGQSLTLIATANQGSEATYESGFVIDKFPISRPNLTFSTLTVSNMSPEDSSIYLCSVSTGIPGNTIYFGEGSWLTVV.